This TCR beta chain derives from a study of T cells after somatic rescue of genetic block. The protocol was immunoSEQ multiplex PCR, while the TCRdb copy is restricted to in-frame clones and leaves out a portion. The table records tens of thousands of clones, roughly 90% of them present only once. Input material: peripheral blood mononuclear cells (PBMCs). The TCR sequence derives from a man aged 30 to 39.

CDR3 in amino acids: CASSAQSGTSETQYF. CDR3 bases: TGTGCCAGCAGTGCCCAATCCGGGACTAGCGAGACCCAGTACTTC. The gene calls are TRBV2 and TRBJ2-5, with 9 positions matching TRBD2. After removal of 4 bases from V and 5 bases from J, the junction contained 8 bases not matched to a gene. CDR3 size: 15 residues. Germline V gene data show CDR1 as SNHLY and CDR2 as FYNNEI. The full variable domain, in which reference TRBV2 and TRBJ2-5 provide the parts outside the CDR3, is EPEVTQTPSHQVTQMGQEVILRCVPISNHLYFYWYRQILGQKVEFLVSFYNNEISEKSEIFDDQFSVERPDGSNFTLKIRSTKLEDSAMYFCASSAQSGTSETQYFGPGTRLLVL.